These 10 T cell receptor beta chains share one sample of origin, sequenced in a study of beta chain features in type 1 diabetes. Expressed TCRB transcripts were sequenced, since all the RNA that had been isolated was reverse transcribed. The assay was immunoSEQ multiplex PCR, and TCRdb's table has in-frame clones only and misses some. This sample yields around 430,000 clones, of which over 25% are seen a single time; around 0.065% belongs to the top ten. The sequencing input was naive CD4+ T cells from blood. All receptors come from a young man in good health.

There are a few counts of this clone. The V gene is TRBV7-9, the J gene TRBJ2-1; 13 positions agree with TRBD2. Germline assignment: CDR1 SEHNR and CDR2 FQNEAQ (reference sequence). The CDR3 has 16 residues. V was pared by 4 bases and J by 4 bases, with 4 bases of the junction left unmatched. CDR3 in DNA: TGTGCCAGCAGCTCTGGGACTAGCGGGGTTTACAATGAGCAGTTCTTC. Encoded protein: CASSSGTSGVYNEQFF.

This clone was seen a few times. The chain links TRBV4-1 to TRBJ2-1; 7 nucleotides agree with TRBD1. V dropped 4 bases and J dropped 13; count of bases not matched to a gene: 10. The germline gives CDR1 MGHRA, CDR2 YSYEKL. The CDR3 has 13 residues. The CDR3 protein is CASSRQSDREQFF. CDR3 sequence (DNA): TGCGCCAGCAGCCGGCAATCCGACAGGGAACAGTTCTTC.

This clone was seen a handful of times. The chain uses TRBV7-3 and TRBJ2-1, with no clear D. CDR1 is SGHTA and CDR2 is FQGTGA in the germline V gene. The CDR3 loop spans 12 amino acids. V lost 2 bases to trimming and J lost 4 bases, with 3 bases between them. The CDR3 DNA sequence: TGTGCCAGCAGCTTAGGGTACAATGAGCAGTTCTTC. Amino acid sequence: CASSLGYNEQFF.

The rearrangement joins TRBV18 to TRBJ1-2; TRBD1 matches at 10 bases. The CDR3 extends over 14 amino acids. Germline trimming cut 6 bases from V and 6 bases from J; bases unmatched to any gene: 7. Germline CDR1 is KGHSH and CDR2 is LQKENI. The CDR3 loop reads CASSPGTGENGYTF. CDR3 in DNA: TGTGCCAGCTCTCCCGGGACAGGGGAAAATGGCTACACCTTC.

This clone occurred a few times. CDR3 in amino acids: CASSEGNNEQYF. The CDR3 region has the DNA TGTGCCAGCAGTGAAGGCAATAACGAGCAGTACTTC. V usage is TRBV2 and J usage is TRBJ2-7; no reliable D call. Trimming took off 1 base at V and 5 bases at J, with 6 bases between the two ends. Germline V gene lookup returns CDR1 SNHLY and CDR2 FYNNEI. The CDR3 extends over 12 amino acids.

The V call is TRBV25-1, the J call TRBJ2-7; the D call may be TRBD1 or TRBD2 (6 bases each). The CDR3 runs to 13 residues. Germline V lookup: CDR1 MGHDK, CDR2 SYGVNS. V lost 5 bases, J lost 10 bases, and 18 bases lay in between. Written as DNA, the CDR3 is TGTGCCAGCAGTACTCGAGGGGGGTTGGAACAGTACTTC. Protein sequence: CASSTRGGLEQYF.

This clone showed up just a few times. Here the CDR3 reads CSGRTGGTYEQYF. DNA for the CDR3: TGCAGCGGGCGGACAGGGGGCACCTACGAGCAGTACTTC. The V and J genes are TRBV29-1 and TRBJ2-7; 11 bases are shared with TRBD1. CDR1 and CDR2 from the germline V gene are SQVTM and ANQGSEA. CDR3 size: 13 residues. V was clipped by 7 bases and J by 2 bases; unmatched bases: 4.

This clone occurred a few times. The DNA for the CDR3 is TGTGCCAACCGGGACAGGGCCTACAATGAGCAGTTCTTC. Translated: CANRDRAYNEQFF. The J gene is TRBJ2-1, the V gene TRBV2, with TRBD1 identical over 9 bases. Per the germline V gene, CDR1 is SNHLY and CDR2 is FYNNEI. This CDR3 region has 13 residues. V lost 10 bases, J lost 2 bases, and 3 bases stayed unmatched.

This chain links TRBV30 with TRBJ2-5; D is unclear. The J call could be wrong; TRBJ2-7 is a better fit for the DNA end. CDR3 size: 12 residues. Germline CDR1 GTSNPN, CDR2 SVGIG (reference sequence). CDR3 residues: CAWRASSYEQYF. DNA for the CDR3: TGTGCCTGGAGAGCTAGCTCCTACGAGCAGTACTTC.

The chain joins TRBV11-1 to TRBJ2-7; D is possibly TRBD2 (7 bases). Between the trimmed V and J ends, which lost 2 bases and 3 bases, there was a span of 17 bases. Germline values: CDR1 SGHAT, CDR2 FQDESV (reference sequence). This CDR3 comprises 16 residues. As DNA, the CDR3 is TGTGCCAGCAGCTTACAGACAGGCGGGGGTTTCTACGAGCAGTACTTC. It specifies CASSLQTGGGFYEQYF.